Here is one T cell receptor (beta chain) with its context. The CDR3 runs 15 residues. The germline V gene encodes CDR1 SGHTA and CDR2 FQGNSA. V lost 5 bases, J lost 5 bases, and 18 bases lay in between. This sample was included in a study of blood T cell repertoires in COVID-19. Study at large: Both acute and convalescent COVID-19 samples were obtained from the United States, Italy and Spain. Sources were T cells, B-cell-depleted T cells, or PBMCs; the material itself was cDNA or gDNA.

Method: immunoSEQ multiplex PCR; TCRdb's copy keeps in-frame clones and lacks some. The data contain hundreds of thousands of clones, 85% to 90% of them singletons. V and J are TRBV7-2 and TRBJ1-2, with D unclear. The sample consisted of peripheral blood. The sequence derives from a woman between 50 and 59 years old with acute or convalescent COVID-19. The CDR3 sequence: CASSPPISNLYGYTF. CDR3 in DNA: TGTGCCAGCAGCCCCCCCATTTCAAATCTATATGGCTACACCTTC. Complete variable domain (other parts from reference TRBV7-2 and TRBJ1-2): GAGVSQSPSNKVTEKGKDVELRCDPISGHTALYWYRQSLGQGLEFLIYFQGNSAPDKSGLPSDRFSAERTGGSVSTLTIQRTQQEDSAVYLCASSPPISNLYGYTFGSGTRLTVV.